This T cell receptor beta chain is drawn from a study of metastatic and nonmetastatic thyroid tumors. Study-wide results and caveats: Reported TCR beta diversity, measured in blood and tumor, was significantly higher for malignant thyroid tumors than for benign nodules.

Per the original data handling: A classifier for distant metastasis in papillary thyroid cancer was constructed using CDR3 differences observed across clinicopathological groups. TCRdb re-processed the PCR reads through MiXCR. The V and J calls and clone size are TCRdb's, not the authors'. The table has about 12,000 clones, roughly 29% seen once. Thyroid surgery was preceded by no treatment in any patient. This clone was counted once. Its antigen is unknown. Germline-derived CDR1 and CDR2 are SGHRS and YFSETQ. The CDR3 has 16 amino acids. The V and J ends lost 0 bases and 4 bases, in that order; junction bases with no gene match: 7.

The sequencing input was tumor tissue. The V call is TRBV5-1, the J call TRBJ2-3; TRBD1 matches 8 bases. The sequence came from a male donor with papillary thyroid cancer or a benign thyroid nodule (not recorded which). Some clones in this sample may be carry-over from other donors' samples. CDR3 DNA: TGCGCCAGCAGCTTGGATCAGGGGGCGCGGGCAGATACGCAGTATTTT. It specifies CASSLDQGARADTQYF.